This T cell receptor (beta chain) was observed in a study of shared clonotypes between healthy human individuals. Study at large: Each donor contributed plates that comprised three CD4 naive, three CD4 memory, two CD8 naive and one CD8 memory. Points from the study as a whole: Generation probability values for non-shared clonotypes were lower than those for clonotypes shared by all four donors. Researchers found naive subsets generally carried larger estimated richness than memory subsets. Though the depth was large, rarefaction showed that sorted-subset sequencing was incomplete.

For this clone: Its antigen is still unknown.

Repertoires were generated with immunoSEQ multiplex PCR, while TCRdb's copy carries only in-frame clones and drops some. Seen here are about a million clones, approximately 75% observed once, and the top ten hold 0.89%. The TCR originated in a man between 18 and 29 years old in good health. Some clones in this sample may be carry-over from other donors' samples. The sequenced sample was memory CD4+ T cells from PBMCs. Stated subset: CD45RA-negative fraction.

CDR3 protein: CASSGTGGRGYTF. As DNA, the CDR3 is TGCGCCAGCAGTGGGACAGGGGGAAGGGGCTACACCTTC. The rearrangement links TRBV10-2 to TRBJ1-2, with TRBD1 identical over 10 bases. Germline-derived CDR1 and CDR2 are WSHSY and SAAADI. V lost 4 bases to trimming and J lost 8 bases; unmatched junction nucleotides: 4. The CDR3 is 13 amino acids.